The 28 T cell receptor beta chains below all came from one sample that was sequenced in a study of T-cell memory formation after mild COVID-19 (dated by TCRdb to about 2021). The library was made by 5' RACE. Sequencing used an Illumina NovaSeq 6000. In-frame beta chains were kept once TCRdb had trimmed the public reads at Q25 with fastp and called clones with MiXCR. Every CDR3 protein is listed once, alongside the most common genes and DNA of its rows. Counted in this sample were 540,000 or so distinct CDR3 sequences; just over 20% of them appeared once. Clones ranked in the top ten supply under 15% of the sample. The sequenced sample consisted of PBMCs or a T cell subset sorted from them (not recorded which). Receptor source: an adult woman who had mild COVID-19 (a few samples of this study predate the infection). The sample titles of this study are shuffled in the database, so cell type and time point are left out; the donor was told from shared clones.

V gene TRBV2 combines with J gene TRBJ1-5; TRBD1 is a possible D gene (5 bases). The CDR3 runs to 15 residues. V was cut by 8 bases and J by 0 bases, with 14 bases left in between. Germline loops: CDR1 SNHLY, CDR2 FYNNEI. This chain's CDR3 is CASGHRLYSNQPQHF. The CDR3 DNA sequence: TGTGCCAGCGGGCACAGGTTGTATAGCAATCAGCCCCAGCATTTT.

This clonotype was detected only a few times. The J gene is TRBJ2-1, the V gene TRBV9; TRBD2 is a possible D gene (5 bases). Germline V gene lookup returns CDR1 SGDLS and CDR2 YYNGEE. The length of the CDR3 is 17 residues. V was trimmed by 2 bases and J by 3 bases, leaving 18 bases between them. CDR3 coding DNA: TGTGCCAGCAGCGTCGCCGCTAGCATACAGATCTACAATGAGCAGTTCTTC. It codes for CASSVAASIQIYNEQFF.

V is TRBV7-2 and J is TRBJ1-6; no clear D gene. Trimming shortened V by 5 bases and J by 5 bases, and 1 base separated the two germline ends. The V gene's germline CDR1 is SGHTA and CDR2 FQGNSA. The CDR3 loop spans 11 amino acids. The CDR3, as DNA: TGTGCCAGCAGCAATAATTCACCCCTCCACTTT. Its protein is CASSNNSPLHF.

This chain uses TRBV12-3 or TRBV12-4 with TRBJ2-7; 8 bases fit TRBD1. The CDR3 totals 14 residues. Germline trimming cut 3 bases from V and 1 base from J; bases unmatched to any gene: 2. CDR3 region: CASSFQGASYEQYF. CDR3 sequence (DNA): TGTGCCAGCAGTTTCCAGGGGGCTTCCTACGAGCAGTACTTC.

CDR3 protein: CASSQVSGRANLLHF. CDR3 sequence (DNA): TGTGCCAGCAGCCAGGTTTCGGGACGGGCGAACCTGCTCCACTTT. The V call is TRBV4-2, the J call TRBJ1-6; D might be TRBD1 (5 bases). Per the germline V gene, CDR1 is LGHNA and CDR2 is YNFKEQ. CDR3 size: 15 residues. The V end was cut by 3 bases, the J end by 16 bases, with 22 bases between.

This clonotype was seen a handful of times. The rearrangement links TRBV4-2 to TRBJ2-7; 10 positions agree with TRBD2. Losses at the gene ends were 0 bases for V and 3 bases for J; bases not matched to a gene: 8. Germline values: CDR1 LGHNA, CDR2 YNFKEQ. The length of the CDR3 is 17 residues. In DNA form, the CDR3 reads TGTGCCAGCAGCCAAGATGTTGGTACTAGCGGGGTCTACGAGCAGTACTTC. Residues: CASSQDVGTSGVYEQYF.

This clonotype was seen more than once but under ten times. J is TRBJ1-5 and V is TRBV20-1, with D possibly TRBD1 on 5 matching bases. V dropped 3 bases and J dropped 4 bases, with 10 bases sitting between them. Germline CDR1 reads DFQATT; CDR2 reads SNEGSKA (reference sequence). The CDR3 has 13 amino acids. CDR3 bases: TGCAGTGCTAGGTGGGACCCTAATCAGCCCCAGCATTTT. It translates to CSARWDPNQPQHF.

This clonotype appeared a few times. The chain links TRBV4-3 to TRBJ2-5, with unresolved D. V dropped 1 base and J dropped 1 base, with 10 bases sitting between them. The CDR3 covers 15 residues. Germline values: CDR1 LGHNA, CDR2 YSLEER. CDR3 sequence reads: CASSQGAVGQETQYF. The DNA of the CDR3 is TGCGCCAGCAGCCAAGGCGCGGTTGGCCAAGAGACCCAGTACTTC.

This chain's CDR3 is CSVSLDSDVYNEQFF. CDR3 nucleotide sequence: TGCAGCGTTTCATTGGACAGCGACGTCTACAATGAGCAGTTCTTC. This rearrangement joins TRBV29-1 to TRBJ2-1, with TRBD1 as a possible D gene (6 bases). The germline V and J ends were trimmed by 5 bases and 3 bases, with 17 bases remaining between them. CDR3 length: 15 amino acids. CDR1 and CDR2 from the germline V gene are SQVTM and ANQGSEA.

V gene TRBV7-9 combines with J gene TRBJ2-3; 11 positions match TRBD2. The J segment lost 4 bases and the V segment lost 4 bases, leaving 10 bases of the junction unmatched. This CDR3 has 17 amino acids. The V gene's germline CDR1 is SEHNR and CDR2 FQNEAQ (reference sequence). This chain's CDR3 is CASSSGGSGRAADTQYF. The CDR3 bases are TGTGCCAGCAGCTCCGGGGGTAGCGGGAGGGCCGCAGATACGCAGTATTTT. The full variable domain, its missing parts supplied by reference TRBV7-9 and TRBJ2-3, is DTGVSQNPRHKITKRGQNVTFRCDPISEHNRLYWYRQTLGQGPEFLTYFQNEAQLEKSRLLSDRFSAERPKGSFSTLEIQRTEQGDSAMYLCASSSGGSGRAADTQYFGPGTRLTVL.

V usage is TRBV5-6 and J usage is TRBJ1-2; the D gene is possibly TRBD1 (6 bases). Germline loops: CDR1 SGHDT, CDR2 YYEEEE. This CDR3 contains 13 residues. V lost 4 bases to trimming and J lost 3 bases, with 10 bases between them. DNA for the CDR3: TGTGCCAGCAGCCGGCGGGGGCACTATGGCTACACCTTC. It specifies CASSRRGHYGYTF.

The CDR3 loop is CSAKLPGRRRETQYF. The CDR3 DNA is TGCAGTGCCAAGCTTCCGGGACGGCGGCGAGAGACCCAGTACTTC. The chain joins TRBV20-1 to TRBJ2-5; D may correspond to TRBD1 or TRBD2 (5 bases each). Germline assignment: CDR1 DFQATT and CDR2 SNEGSKA (reference sequence). V was cut by 6 bases and J by 4 bases, with 21 bases left in between. The CDR3 covers 15 residues.

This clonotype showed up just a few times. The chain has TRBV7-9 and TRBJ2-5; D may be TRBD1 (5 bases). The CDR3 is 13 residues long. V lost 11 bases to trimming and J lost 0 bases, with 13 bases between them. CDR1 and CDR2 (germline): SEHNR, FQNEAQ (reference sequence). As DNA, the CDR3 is TGTGCCGATTCGACAGAAAACCAAGAGACCCAGTACTTC. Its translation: CADSTENQETQYF.

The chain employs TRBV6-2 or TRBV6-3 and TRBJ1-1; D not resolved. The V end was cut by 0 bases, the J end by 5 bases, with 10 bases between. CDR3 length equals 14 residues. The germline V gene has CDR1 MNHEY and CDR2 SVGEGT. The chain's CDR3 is CASSYSRWETEAFF. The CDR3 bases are TGTGCCAGCAGTTACTCCCGTTGGGAGACTGAAGCTTTCTTT.

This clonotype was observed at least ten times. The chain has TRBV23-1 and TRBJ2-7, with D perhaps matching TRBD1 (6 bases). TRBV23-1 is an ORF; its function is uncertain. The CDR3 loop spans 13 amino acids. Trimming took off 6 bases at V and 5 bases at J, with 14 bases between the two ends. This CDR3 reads CASSHRECNEQYF. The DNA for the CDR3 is TGCGCCAGCAGCCACAGGGAATGCAACGAGCAGTACTTC.

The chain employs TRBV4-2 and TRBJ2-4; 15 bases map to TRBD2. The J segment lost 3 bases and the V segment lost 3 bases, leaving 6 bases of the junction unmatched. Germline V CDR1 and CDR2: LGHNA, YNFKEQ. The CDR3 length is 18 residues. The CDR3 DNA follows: TGTGCCAGCAGCCACGGACTAGCGGGAGGGCCAGGCAAAAACATTCAGTACTTC. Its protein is CASSHGLAGGPGKNIQYF.

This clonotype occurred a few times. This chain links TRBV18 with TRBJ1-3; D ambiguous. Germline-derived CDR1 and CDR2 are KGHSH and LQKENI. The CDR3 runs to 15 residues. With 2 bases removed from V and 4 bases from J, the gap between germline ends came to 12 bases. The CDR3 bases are TGTGCCAGCTCACCAATCAGCTTACGAGGAAACACCATATATTTT. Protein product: CASSPISLRGNTIYF.

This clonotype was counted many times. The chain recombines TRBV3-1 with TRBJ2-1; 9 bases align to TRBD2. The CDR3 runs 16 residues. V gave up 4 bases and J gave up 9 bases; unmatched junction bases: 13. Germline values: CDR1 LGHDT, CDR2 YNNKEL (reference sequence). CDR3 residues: CASSPPIAGAIPEQFF. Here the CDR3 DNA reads TGTGCCAGCAGCCCTCCCATAGCGGGGGCCATACCTGAGCAGTTCTTC.

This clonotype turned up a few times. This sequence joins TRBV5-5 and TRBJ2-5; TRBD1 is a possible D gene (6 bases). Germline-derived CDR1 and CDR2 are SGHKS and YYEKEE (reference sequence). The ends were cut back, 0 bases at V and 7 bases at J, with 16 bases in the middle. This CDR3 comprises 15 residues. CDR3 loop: CASSLGSFLQGTQYF. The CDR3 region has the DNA TGTGCCAGCAGCTTGGGGTCATTTTTACAGGGGACCCAGTACTTC.

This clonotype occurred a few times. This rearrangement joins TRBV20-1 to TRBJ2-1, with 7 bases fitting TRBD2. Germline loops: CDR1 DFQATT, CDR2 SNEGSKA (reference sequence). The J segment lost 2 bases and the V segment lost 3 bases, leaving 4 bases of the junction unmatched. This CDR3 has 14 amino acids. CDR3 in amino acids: CSARGGTTYNEQFF. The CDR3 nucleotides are TGCAGTGCTAGGGGGGGGACCACCTACAATGAGCAGTTCTTC.

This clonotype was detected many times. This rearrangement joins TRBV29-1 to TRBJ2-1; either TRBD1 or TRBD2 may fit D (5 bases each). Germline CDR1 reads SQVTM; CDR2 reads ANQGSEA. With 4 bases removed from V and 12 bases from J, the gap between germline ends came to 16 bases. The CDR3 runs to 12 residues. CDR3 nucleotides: TGCAGCGTTGGTCAGGGAGACTTCGTGCAGTTCTTC. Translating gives CSVGQGDFVQFF.

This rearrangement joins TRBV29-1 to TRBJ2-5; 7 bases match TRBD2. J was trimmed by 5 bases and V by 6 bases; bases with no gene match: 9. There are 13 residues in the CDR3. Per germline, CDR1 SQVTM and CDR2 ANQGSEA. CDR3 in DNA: TGCAGCGTGGGTGGGAGGGGCATGGAGACCCAGTACTTC. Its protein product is CSVGGRGMETQYF.

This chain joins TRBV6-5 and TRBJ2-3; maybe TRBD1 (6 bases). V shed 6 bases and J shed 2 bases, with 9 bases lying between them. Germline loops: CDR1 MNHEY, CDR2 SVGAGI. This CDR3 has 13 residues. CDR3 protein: CASRGHPTDTQYF. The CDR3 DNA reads TGTGCCAGCAGGGGACATCCCACAGATACGCAGTATTTT.

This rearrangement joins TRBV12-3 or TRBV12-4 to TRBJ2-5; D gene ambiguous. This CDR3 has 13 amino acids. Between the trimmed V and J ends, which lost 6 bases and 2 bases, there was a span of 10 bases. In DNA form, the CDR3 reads TGTGCCAGCAGCTTTTGGGAACAAGAGACCCAGTACTTC. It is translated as CASSFWEQETQYF.

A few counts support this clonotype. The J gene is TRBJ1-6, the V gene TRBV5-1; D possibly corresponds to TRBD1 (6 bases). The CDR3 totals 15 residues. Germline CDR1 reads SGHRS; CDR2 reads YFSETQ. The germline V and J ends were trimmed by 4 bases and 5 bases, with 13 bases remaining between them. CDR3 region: CASSPLQGDNSPLHF. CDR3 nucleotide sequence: TGCGCCAGCAGCCCCCTACAGGGTGATAATTCACCCCTCCACTTT.

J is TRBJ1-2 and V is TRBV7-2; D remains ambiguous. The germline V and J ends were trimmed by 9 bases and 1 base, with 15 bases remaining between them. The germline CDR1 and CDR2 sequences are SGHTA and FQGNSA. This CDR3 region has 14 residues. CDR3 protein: CASALLWGNYGYTF. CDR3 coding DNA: TGTGCCAGTGCTTTATTGTGGGGTAACTATGGCTACACCTTC.

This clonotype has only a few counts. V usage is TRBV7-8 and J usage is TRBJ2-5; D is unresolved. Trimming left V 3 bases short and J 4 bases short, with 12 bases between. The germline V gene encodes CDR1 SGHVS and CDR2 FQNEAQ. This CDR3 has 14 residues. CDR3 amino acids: CASSFRDLTETQYF. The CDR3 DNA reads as TGTGCCAGCAGCTTCCGAGACCTTACAGAGACCCAGTACTTC.

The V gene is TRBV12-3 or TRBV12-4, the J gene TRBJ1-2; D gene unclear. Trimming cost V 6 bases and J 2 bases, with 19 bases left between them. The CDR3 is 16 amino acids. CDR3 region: CASSPLGQGLNYGYTF. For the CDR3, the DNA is TGTGCCAGCAGCCCCCTGGGTCAAGGCCTGAACTATGGCTACACCTTC.